This note documents a single T cell receptor beta chain sequence. Its antigen is unknown. Other DNA sequences within the sample encode an identical CDR3. These data come from a study of shared clonotypes between healthy human individuals. Study-level background: The composition of the donors was a couple of women and a few men aged 18 to 49. Study conclusions and caveats: Sample collection involved blood only; tissue repertoires are likely different.

This CDR3 has 13 amino acids. V lost 6 bases and J lost 6; bases outside the gene matches: 5. Germline loops: CDR1 MNHEY, CDR2 SMNVEV (reference sequence). CD45RO-negative cells were positively selected for CCR7, leaving out terminally differentiated effector memory CD45RA+ cells. Sorted-subset replicate PCRs used about 200 ng of genomic DNA. This amount corresponded to approximately 30,000 T cell genomes. Authors' analysis steps: Filtering differed, since immunoSEQ gave only junction sequences and no quality scores. Clones were read by immunoSEQ multiplex PCR, and TCRdb kept only the in-frame ones, dropping some. V and J calls and clone size are given by that table; D and trimming were obtained from the DNA. This table has about 2 million clones, about 94% appearing once.

The TCR originated in a man aged 18 to 29 in good health. The sequenced sample consisted of naive CD8+ T cells sorted from blood. V is TRBV27 and J is TRBJ2-1, with 7 bases identical to TRBD2. The CDR3 is CASSPGLGNEQFF. The CDR3 nucleotides read TGTGCCAGCAGCCCCGGACTAGGCAATGAGCAGTTCTTC.